A single sample is the source of the 7 T cell receptor beta chains below, sequenced in a study of Tregs in tolerant kidney transplant recipients. The protocol was immunoSEQ multiplex PCR, while the TCRdb copy is restricted to in-frame clones and leaves out a portion. The table lists 45,000 to 55,000 clones. Sequencing was performed on CD4+ T cells from blood, taken before the transplant. These receptors were obtained from a human donor who received a combined kidney and bone marrow transplant.

About this clone itself: The read ends 3 residues early relative to the CDR3; the germline J gene fills the gap. The V call is TRBV7-2, the J call TRBJ2-2; no firm D call. Deletions cut 5 bases from V and 7 bases from J, with 5 bases between. In germline, CDR1 is SGHTA, CDR2 FQGNSA. This CDR3 is 11 amino acids long. CDR3 DNA, as far as it was read: TGTGCCAGCAGCCCTTACGGGGAG. Amino acid sequence: CASSPYGE. The full CDR3 reads CASSPYGELFF.

To note about this clone: The read comes to an end 3 residues before the CDR3 does, leaving the germline J gene to fill in the end. The rearrangement links TRBV18 to TRBJ1-2, with 7 bases identical to TRBD1. Looked up from germline, CDR1 is KGHSH and CDR2 is LQKENI. V trimming: 2 bases; J trimming: 6 bases; junction bases outside the gene matches: 3. The CDR3 totals 13 residues. The sequenced part of the CDR3 DNA is TGTGCCAGCTCACCATCCGGGACAGATGGC. Amino acid sequence: CASSPSGTDG. In full, the CDR3 reads CASSPSGTDGYTF.

Points on this clone: With the read ending 3 residues before the CDR3 end, the germline J gene is used to fill in that end. This chain joins TRBV30 and TRBJ2-5; 8 positions agree with TRBD1. Germline trimming cut 5 bases from V and 5 bases from J; bases unmatched to any gene: 10. CDR1 is GTSNPN, CDR2 SVGIG, per germline (reference sequence). The CDR3 has 14 residues. This CDR3 reads CAWGRTGSMETQYF. CDR3 DNA (partial): TGTGCCTGGGGCAGGACAGGGAGCATGGAGACC.

Comments on this clone: The sequence runs out 3 residues before the end of the CDR3; the remainder is reconstructed from the germline J gene. This chain uses TRBV18 with TRBJ1-1, with a tentative D call TRBD1 (6 bases). V was clipped by 4 bases and J by 0 bases, with 9 bases between them. The CDR3 length is 14 residues. Looked up from germline, CDR1 is KGHSH and CDR2 is LQKENI. The DNA read from the CDR3 is TGTGCCAGCTCACTCACAGGGTTGAACACTGAA. This gives the protein CASSLTGLNTE. The whole CDR3 region reads CASSLTGLNTEAFF.

As concerns this clone: The CDR3 end falls 3 residues outside the read, so it is completed with the germline J gene. The chain recombines TRBV5-1 with TRBJ2-3, with a weak D call TRBD2 (5 bases). V lost 4 bases and J 6 bases, leaving 9 bases between the germline ends. This CDR3 is built from 12 residues. Germline V gene data show CDR1 as SGHRS and CDR2 as YFSETQ. The CDR3 DNA, read in part, is TGCGCCAGCAGCCCCACTAGGGATACG. Its protein product is CASSPTRDT. The complete CDR3 sequence is CASSPTRDTQYF.

Notes on this clone: Sequencing ends 3 residues short of the CDR3 end; the germline J gene provides the rest. The chain couples TRBV30 to TRBJ2-6, with D perhaps TRBD1 (6 bases). V was cut by 8 bases and J by 0 bases, with 14 bases left in between. This CDR3 has 15 residues. Germline V gives CDR1 GTSNPN, CDR2 SVGIG (reference sequence). The DNA read from the CDR3 is TGTGCCGCAGGACAGTCAACCTCTGGGGCCAACGTC. Encoded protein: CAAGQSTSGANV. The CDR3 as a whole reads CAAGQSTSGANVLTF.

As to this clone: The CDR3 end lies 3 residues beyond the end of the read and is filled in from the germline J gene. The chain combines TRBV4-2 with TRBJ2-3, with 9 bases aligning to TRBD2. Germline CDR1 reads LGHNA; CDR2 reads YNFKEQ. Trimming at V came to 3 bases and at J to 0 bases, leaving 7 bases not matched to a gene. This CDR3 has 17 amino acids. CDR3 region: CASSQDSGLASTDTQYF. Partial CDR3 DNA: TGTGCCAGCAGCCAGGACTCGGGACTAGCAAGCACAGATACG.